One and the same sample provided the 14 T cell receptor beta chains below, sequenced in a study of glioma-infiltrating T cells after dendritic cell vaccination. Profiled with immunoSEQ multiplex PCR; TCRdb holds only in-frame clones, not every one. The sample lists about 25,000 clones, just under 90% occurring once. As to time point: after dendritic cell vaccination, including at tumor progression/relapse. The input for sequencing was blood, taken after dendritic cell vaccination. These receptors were obtained from a human donor with glioblastoma.

This clone was recorded once. The V call is TRBV9, the J call TRBJ1-3, with no clear D. V was pared by 0 bases and J by 0 bases, with 7 bases between. Germline V gene data show CDR1 as SGDLS and CDR2 as YYNGEE. The CDR3 sequence is 15 residues long. CDR3 DNA sequence: TGTGCCAGCAGCGTAGCTCCGTACTCTGGAAACACCATATATTTT. This gives the protein CASSVAPYSGNTIYF.

The rearrangement joins TRBV5-1 to TRBJ1-4; D might be TRBD1 (5 bases). There are 14 residues in the CDR3. Deletions cut 4 bases from V and 6 bases from J, with 13 bases between. Germline lookup yields CDR1 SGHRS and CDR2 YFSETQ. This chain's CDR3 is CASSPYGGDEKLFF. The CDR3 DNA sequence: TGCGCCAGCAGCCCCTACGGGGGTGATGAAAAACTGTTTTTT. Variable domain in full (rest from reference TRBV5-1 and TRBJ1-4): KAGVTQTPRYLIKTRGQQVTLSCSPISGHRSVSWYQQTPGQGLQFLFEYFSETQRNKGNFPGRFSGRQFSNSRSEMNVSTLELGDSALYLCASSPYGGDEKLFFGSGTQLSVL.

The chain is built from TRBV18 and TRBJ2-7, with unresolved D. The CDR3 extends over 13 amino acids. The V end was cut by 3 bases, the J end by 1 base, with 7 bases between. Germline CDR1 and CDR2: KGHSH and LQKENI. The CDR3 DNA reads TGTGCCAGCTCACCCTCCAGATCCTACGAGCAGTACTTC. Translation gives CASSPSRSYEQYF.

This chain uses TRBV11-3 with TRBJ2-1; tentative D call: TRBD1 (5 bases). CDR3 size: 14 residues. Deletions cut 5 bases from V and 7 bases from J, with 15 bases between. Germline-derived CDR1 and CDR2 are SGHNT and YENEEA. The CDR3 loop is CASSLSGRVNEQFF. DNA for the CDR3: TGTGCCAGCAGCCTCTCGGGCAGGGTGAATGAGCAGTTCTTC.

This clone appeared a single time. The rearrangement links TRBV5-6 to TRBJ2-3, with D unclear. Trimming shortened V by 4 bases and J by 0 bases, and 12 bases separated the two germline ends. The germline CDR1 and CDR2 sequences are SGHDT and YYEEEE. The CDR3 runs 15 residues. Here the CDR3 reads CASSPQSRSTDTQYF. The CDR3 nucleotides are TGTGCCAGCAGCCCACAGAGCCGCAGCACAGATACGCAGTATTTT.

The sample holds one count of this clone. The chain joins TRBV6-4 to TRBJ1-6, with no clear D. CDR3 length equals 15 residues. Germline-derived CDR1 and CDR2 are MRHNA and SNTAGT. Trimming stripped 3 bases from V and 7 bases from J, with 13 bases between. CDR3: CASSEEGIINSPLHF. The CDR3 bases are TGTGCCAGCAGTGAAGAGGGAATAATCAATTCACCCCTCCACTTT.

This clone was counted a few times. The chain uses TRBV7-9 and TRBJ1-2; no clear D gene. Germline lookup yields CDR1 SEHNR and CDR2 FQNEAQ (reference sequence). The CDR3 spans 15 residues. V was trimmed by 5 bases and J by 2 bases, leaving 15 bases between them. CDR3 nucleotides: TGTGCCAGCAGCCTAGGGCAGAATATAAACTATGGCTACACCTTC. Amino acid sequence: CASSLGQNINYGYTF.

Written as DNA, the CDR3 is TGTGCCAGCAGCATGGGGGGAGGACAGCCCCAGCATTTT. Protein sequence: CASSMGGGQPQHF. V gene TRBV2 combines with J gene TRBJ1-5, with D perhaps TRBD1 (5 bases). CDR1 and CDR2 (germline): SNHLY, FYNNEI. Trimming took off 6 bases at V and 7 bases at J, with 13 bases between the two ends. This CDR3 is built from 13 residues.

This clone was found once. J is TRBJ2-1 and V is TRBV5-4, with TRBD2 matching over 14 bases. V dropped 3 bases and J dropped 9; count of bases not matched to a gene: 11. CDR1 and CDR2 (germline): SGHNT, YYREEE (reference sequence). The CDR3 length is 17 residues. This CDR3 is CASSSRTSGGSVAEQFF. DNA of the CDR3: TGTGCCAGCAGCTCACGGACTAGCGGGGGGTCTGTGGCTGAGCAGTTCTTC.

Only one count was recorded for this clone. V is TRBV5-1 and J is TRBJ1-6; 9 bases align to TRBD1. Germline lookup yields CDR1 SGHRS and CDR2 YFSETQ. This CDR3 comprises 14 residues. Trimming at V came to 6 bases and at J to 7 bases, leaving 5 bases not matched to a gene. The CDR3 region has the DNA TGCGCCAGCACGGACAGGGGATCGAATTCACCCCTCCACTTT. It is translated as CASTDRGSNSPLHF.

CDR3 amino acids: CATSRGQSANTGELFF. DNA for the CDR3: TGTGCCACCAGCAGAGGACAGTCGGCAAACACCGGGGAGCTGTTTTTT. The J gene is TRBJ2-2, the V gene TRBV15, with a weak D call TRBD1 (5 bases). The length of the CDR3 is 16 residues. Trimming stripped 1 base from V and 2 bases from J, with 11 bases between. CDR1 and CDR2 from the germline V gene are LNHNV and YYDKDF (reference sequence).

The chain is built from TRBV29-1 and TRBJ1-1, with D possibly matching TRBD1 (6 bases). Trimming removed 7 bases at V and 5 bases at J, with 14 bases between. The germline V gene has CDR1 SQVTM and CDR2 ANQGSEA. The CDR3 totals 12 residues. The CDR3 loop is CSDQGINTEAFF. CDR3 nucleotide sequence: TGCAGCGACCAGGGGATTAATACTGAAGCTTTCTTT. Complete variable domain (other parts from reference TRBV29-1 and TRBJ1-1): SAVISQKPSRDICQRGTSLTIQCQVDSQVTMMFWYRQQPGQSLTLIATANQGSEATYESGFVIDKFPISRPNLTFSTLTVSNMSPEDSSIYLCSDQGINTEAFFGQGTRLTVV.

V usage is TRBV10-3 and J usage is TRBJ1-1, with D possibly matching TRBD1 (6 bases). V was shortened by 3 bases and J by 11 bases, with 10 bases between the two germline ends. The CDR3 runs 11 residues. In germline, CDR1 is ENHRY, CDR2 SYGVKD. CDR3 region: CAISEGQGAFF. The CDR3 DNA reads as TGTGCCATCAGTGAAGGCCAGGGGGCTTTCTTT.

Only a few counts were recorded for this clone. CDR3 residues: CASSPRTGPYEQYF. CDR3 in DNA: TGTGCCAGCAGTCCCCGGACAGGACCCTACGAGCAGTACTTC. J is TRBJ2-7 and V is TRBV2, with 7 nucleotides matching TRBD1. J lost 2 bases, V lost 5 bases, and 6 bases had no gene match. The CDR3 loop spans 14 amino acids. The germline gives CDR1 SNHLY, CDR2 FYNNEI.